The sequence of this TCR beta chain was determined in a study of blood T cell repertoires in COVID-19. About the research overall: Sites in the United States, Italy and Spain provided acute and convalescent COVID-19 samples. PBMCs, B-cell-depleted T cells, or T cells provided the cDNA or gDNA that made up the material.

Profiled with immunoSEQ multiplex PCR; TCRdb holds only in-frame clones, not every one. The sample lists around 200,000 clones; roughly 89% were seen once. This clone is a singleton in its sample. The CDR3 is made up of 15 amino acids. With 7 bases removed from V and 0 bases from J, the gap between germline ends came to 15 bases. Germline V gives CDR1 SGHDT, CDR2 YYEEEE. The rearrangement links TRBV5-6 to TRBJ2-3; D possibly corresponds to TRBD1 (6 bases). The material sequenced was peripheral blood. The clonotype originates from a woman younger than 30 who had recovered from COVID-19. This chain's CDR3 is CASPHRVGSTDTQYF. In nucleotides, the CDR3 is TGTGCCAGCCCCCACAGGGTTGGGAGCACAGATACGCAGTATTTT. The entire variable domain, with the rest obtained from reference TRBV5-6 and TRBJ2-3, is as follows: DAGVTQSPTHLIKTRGQQVTLRCSPKSGHDTVSWYQQALGQGPQFIFQYYEEEERQRGNFPDRFSGHQFPNYSSELNVNALLLGDSALYLCASPHRVGSTDTQYFGPGTRLTVL.